The next 4 T cell receptor beta chains were all read from a single sample in a study of T cell responses to AZD1222 COVID-19 vaccine. This table comes from immunoSEQ multiplex PCR, and its TCRdb copy is limited to in-frame clones, with some not included. Of more than 95,000 clones in the sample, roughly 87% are singletons; the top ten hold roughly 8%. The specimen comprised peripheral blood, sampled on day 0 of AZD1222 vaccination. These receptors came from an adult in good health.

As for this clone: The same CDR3 is also encoded by other DNA sequences in this sample. The chain recombines TRBV27 with TRBJ2-3; the D is unclear. The CDR3 length is 13 residues. V lost 3 bases and J 1 base, leaving 5 bases between the germline ends. Germline V lookup: CDR1 MNHEY, CDR2 SMNVEV (reference sequence). CDR3 sequence: CASSLGGTDTQYF. CDR3 DNA sequence: TGTGCCAGCAGTTTGGGTGGCACAGATACGCAGTATTTT.

A few counts support this clone. The chain joins TRBV15 to TRBJ2-2; perhaps D is TRBD1 or TRBD2 (6 bases each). The CDR3 is 17 residues long. Trimming removed 0 bases at V and 4 bases at J, with 15 bases between. Germline CDR1 and CDR2: LNHNV and YYDKDF (reference sequence). The CDR3 DNA is TGTGCCACCAGCAGAGATCTGGGGGGCGCGAGCACCGGGGAGCTGTTTTTT. Translated: CATSRDLGGASTGELFF.

The rearrangement uses TRBV12-3 or TRBV12-4 and TRBJ1-1; no definite D call. The CDR3 totals 13 residues. The ends were cut back, 3 bases at V and 1 base at J, with 6 bases in the middle. CDR3: CASSFPGNTEAFF. The CDR3, as DNA: TGTGCCAGCAGTTTCCCCGGGAACACTGAAGCTTTCTTT.

This clone appeared a single time. CDR3 region: CASSRVDTQYF. The DNA of the CDR3 is TGTGCCAGCAGCAGGGTAGATACGCAGTATTTT. The chain recombines TRBV28 with TRBJ2-3; D is perhaps TRBD1 (5 bases). Germline CDR1 reads MDHEN; CDR2 reads SYDVKM. The V end lost 6 bases, the J end lost 5 bases, and 6 bases lay between the germline ends. This CDR3 comprises 11 residues.